This T cell receptor beta chain derives from a study of siplizumab effects on memory and regulatory T cells. The CDR3 spans 12 residues. The V gene's germline CDR1 is WSHSY and CDR2 SAAADI. V lost 6 bases to trimming and J lost 2 bases, with 8 bases between them. Produced via immunoSEQ multiplex PCR; TCRdb's table is partial and in-frame only. The sample has roughly 100,000 clones, over 90% seen once. The clonotype comes from a human donor in good health. Sequenced material: Tregs sorted from blood. The chain recombines TRBV10-2 with TRBJ2-7; D uncertain. In DNA, the CDR3 is TGCGCCAGCAGCCCCGTAGCCTACGAGCAGTACTTC. This codes for CASSPVAYEQYF.